This TCR beta chain emerged from a study of beta chain features in type 1 diabetes. Expressed TCRB transcripts were sequenced because the entire RNA isolate underwent reverse transcription. The data were produced by immunoSEQ multiplex PCR, yet TCRdb's version contains in-frame clones alone and is incomplete. The table includes under 950,000 clones, 17% detected once. Looked up from germline, CDR1 is MNHEY and CDR2 is SVGAGI. CDR3 length: 15 residues. Trimming took 0 bases from V and 4 from J, leaving 9 bases between them. Sequenced: naive CD4+ T cells from blood. This TCR was sampled from a woman between 18 and 30 years old in good health. This chain joins TRBV6-5 and TRBJ2-2; D may be TRBD1 (6 bases). CDR3 DNA sequence: TGTGCCAGCAGTTACTCAGGGGGTGGCACCGGGGAGCTGTTTTTT. Translated: CASSYSGGGTGELFF.